This TCR beta chain was observed in a study of blood T cell repertoires in COVID-19. This table comes from immunoSEQ multiplex PCR, and its TCRdb copy is limited to in-frame clones, with some not included. The table includes about 59,000 clones, around 92% detected once. This CDR3 comprises 15 residues. Per the germline V gene, CDR1 is SGHNT and CDR2 is YENEEA. V dropped 1 base and J dropped 4 bases, with 11 bases sitting between them. Sequencing was carried out using peripheral blood. This sequence joins TRBV11-3 and TRBJ2-1; a possible D gene is TRBD2 (5 bases). The TCR originated in a human donor in a cohort sampled during active COVID-19. CDR3 region: CASSLASGTYNEQFF. As DNA, the CDR3 is TGTGCCAGCAGCTTAGCGAGCGGCACTTACAATGAGCAGTTCTTC.